Below, one TCR beta chain is given with its context. The data derive from a study of control samples from healthy donors and cancer patients. TCRdb's copy holds only in-frame clones and misses some; the assay was immunoSEQ multiplex PCR. The data show around 130,000 clones, roughly nine tenths seen once. The CDR3 extends over 13 amino acids. CDR1 and CDR2 from the germline V gene are GTSNPN and SVGIG (reference sequence). V shed 2 bases and J 5 bases; nucleotides not matched to a gene: 5. The receptor was derived from a man aged 50-59 years with head and neck cancer. The chain recombines TRBV30 with TRBJ1-1, with 7 bases aligning to TRBD1. The sample comprised PBMCs. CDR3 in amino acids: CAWSRDRGTEAFF. The CDR3 DNA sequence: TGTGCCTGGAGTAGGGACAGAGGAACTGAAGCTTTCTTT.